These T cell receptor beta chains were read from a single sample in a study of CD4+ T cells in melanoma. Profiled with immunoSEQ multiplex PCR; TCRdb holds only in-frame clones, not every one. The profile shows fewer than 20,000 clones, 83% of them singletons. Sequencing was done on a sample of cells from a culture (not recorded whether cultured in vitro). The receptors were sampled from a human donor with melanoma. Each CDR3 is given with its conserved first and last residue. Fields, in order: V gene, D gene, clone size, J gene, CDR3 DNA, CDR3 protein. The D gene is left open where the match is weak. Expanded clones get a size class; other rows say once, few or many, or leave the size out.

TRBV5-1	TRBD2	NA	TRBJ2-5	TGCGCCAGCAGCCCCCTCGGGGGGGGGAGCCAGACCCAGTACTTC	CASSPLGGGSQTQYF
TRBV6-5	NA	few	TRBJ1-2	TGTGCCAGCAGTTCGGCCGCTAACTATGGCTACACCTTC	CASSSAANYGYTF
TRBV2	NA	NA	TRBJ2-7	TGTGCCAGCAGTGTGGACAGTTCCTACGAGCAGTACTTC	CASSVDSSYEQYF
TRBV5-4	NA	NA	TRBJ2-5	TGTGCCAGCAGCTCCTACTCTAGTGCGGAGACCCAGTACTTC	CASSSYSSAETQYF
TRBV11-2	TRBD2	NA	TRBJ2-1	TGTGCCAGCAGCCGGGGACTAGCGGGTAGGAATGAGCAGTTCTTC	CASSRGLAGRNEQFF
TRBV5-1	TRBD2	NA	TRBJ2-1	TGCGCCAGCAGCTTGAACCCCCCGGGGACTAGCGGGGGGATGGACAATGAGCAGTTCTTC	CASSLNPPGTSGGMDNEQFF
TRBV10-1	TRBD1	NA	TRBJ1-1	TGCGCCAGCAGTACCGGGACAGGGTCCACTGAAGCTTTCTTT	CASSTGTGSTEAFF
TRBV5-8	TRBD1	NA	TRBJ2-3	TGTGCCAGCAGCCCGGGACAGGGTTCAGATACGCAGTATTTT	CASSPGQGSDTQYF
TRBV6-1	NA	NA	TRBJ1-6	TGTGCCAGCAGTGAAGCTTTTCCGGGGGGGCGTGGATCACCCCTCCACTTT	CASSEAFPGGRGSPLHF
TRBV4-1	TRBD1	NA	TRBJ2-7	TGCGCCAGCAGCCATCAGGGGGACATAGGCTCCTACGAGCAGTACTTC	CASSHQGDIGSYEQYF
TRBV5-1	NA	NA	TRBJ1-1	TGCGCCAGCAGCCTAACGGACCCCCGCTCCGAAGCTTTCTTT	CASSLTDPRSEAFF
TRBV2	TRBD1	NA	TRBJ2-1	TGTGCCAGCAGCCACGGACGCAACAGGGGCAACAATGAGCAGTTCTTC	CASSHGRNRGNNEQFF
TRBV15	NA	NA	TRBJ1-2	TGTGCCACCAGCAGAGATAGGTCTAGATTGGCCTATGGCTACACCTTC	CATSRDRSRLAYGYTF
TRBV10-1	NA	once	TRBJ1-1	TGCGCCAGCAGCCCCTCCGGGAACACTGAAGCTTTCTTT	CASSPSGNTEAFF
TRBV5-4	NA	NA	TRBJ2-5	TGTGCCAGCAGCTCTGAACCGGACTTCCTTGGGGAGACCCAGTACTTC	CASSSEPDFLGETQYF
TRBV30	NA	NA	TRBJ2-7	TGTGCCTGGAGTGGTATGGCCTCCTACGAGCAGTACTTC	CAWSGMASYEQYF
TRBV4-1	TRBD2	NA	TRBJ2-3	TGCGCCAGCAGCCAAGATCCCCCGACTAGCGGGGGGGCCTGGGCGCAGTATTTT	CASSQDPPTSGGAWAQYF
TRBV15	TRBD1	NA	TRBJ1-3	TGTGCCACCAGCACAAGGGACAGCGTAAACACCATATATTTT	CATSTRDSVNTIYF
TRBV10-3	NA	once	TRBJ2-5	TGTGCCATCAGTGAGGCGTACCGAGAGACCCAGTACTTC	CAISEAYRETQYF
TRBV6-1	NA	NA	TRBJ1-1	TGTGCCAGCAGTAACCGATATGAAGCTTTCTTT	CASSNRYEAFF
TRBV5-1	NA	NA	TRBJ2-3	TGCGCCAGCAGACTCCTTCCAGGGGGGAGTGGCACAGATACGCAGTATTTT	CASRLLPGGSGTDTQYF
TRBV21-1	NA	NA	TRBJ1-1	TGTGCCAGCCTCCCTCTCAGGGTCACTGAAGCTTTCTTT	CASLPLRVTEAFF
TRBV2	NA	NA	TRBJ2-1	TGTGCCAGCAGTGAAGAGAGTTGGGGTCTAGAGCAGTTCTTC	CASSEESWGLEQFF
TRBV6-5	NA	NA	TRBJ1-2	TGTGCCTGCCGCCCGGTCGGGGGGGTCTATGGCTACACCTTC	CACRPVGGVYGYTF
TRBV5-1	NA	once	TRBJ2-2	TGCGCCAGTCTCCGGGACACATCTTCGAACACCGGGGAGCTGTTTTTT	CASLRDTSSNTGELFF
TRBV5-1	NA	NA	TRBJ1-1	TGCGCCAGCAGCTTAATACGCGACGCGGGTGCGAACACTGAAGCTTTCTTT	CASSLIRDAGANTEAFF
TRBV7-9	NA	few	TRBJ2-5	TGTGCCAGCAGCTACATGGGGGAGACCCAGTACTTC	CASSYMGETQYF
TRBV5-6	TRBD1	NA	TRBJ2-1	TGTGCCAGCAGCCCCGGGGACAGGGCCGCGAATGAGCAGTTCTTC	CASSPGDRAANEQFF
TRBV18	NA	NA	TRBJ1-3	TGTGCCAGCTCACCCGGGAGCCACTCTGGAAACACCATATATTTT	CASSPGSHSGNTIYF
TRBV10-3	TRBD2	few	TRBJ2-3	TGTGCCATCGGGACTAGCGGGGGGGCCATCGCAGATACGCAGTATTTT	CAIGTSGGAIADTQYF
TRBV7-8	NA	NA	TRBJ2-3	TGTGCCAGCCTTTTCGGTCGCACAGATACGCAGTATTTT	CASLFGRTDTQYF
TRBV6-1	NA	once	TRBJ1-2	TGTGCCAGCAGGAGGACAGACTATGGCTACACCTTC	CASRRTDYGYTF
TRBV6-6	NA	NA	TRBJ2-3	TGTGCCAGCGGGTCCCACAGTATTGGGTCGACAGATACGCAGTATTTT	CASGSHSIGSTDTQYF
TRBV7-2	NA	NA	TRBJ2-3	TGTGCCAGCAGCTTATTCCCCCGTCCGGATACGCAGTATTTT	CASSLFPRPDTQYF
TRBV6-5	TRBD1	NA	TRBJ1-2	TGTGCCAGCAGTTACTCTGGGACAGGTTCCTATGGCTACACCTTC	CASSYSGTGSYGYTF
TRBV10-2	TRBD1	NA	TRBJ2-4	TGCGCCAGCAGTGAGGGGACAGGGGGCCTAGCCAAAAACATTCAGTACTTC	CASSEGTGGLAKNIQYF